The clone carrying this T cell receptor beta chain appeared once. Per the authors' pipeline: The authors estimated nucleated cell counts from reference gene primer amplification. Some clones are missing from TCRdb's copy, which holds only in-frame ones; the method was immunoSEQ multiplex PCR. Clonal size and the V and J genes are those of that table, whereas D and trimming came from the DNA. This sample has approximately 470,000 clones, with 87% found just once. This sample was taken from a study of blood T cell repertoires in COVID-19. The CDR3 contains 14 residues. Germline loops: CDR1 SGHNT, CDR2 YYREEE (reference sequence). The ends were cut back, 3 bases at V and 1 base at J, with 11 bases in the middle. Participants' reported clinical history set cohort assignment. Cohort 3 recovery required two negative PCRs, clearance, or symptom resolution.

Sequencing was carried out using PBMCs or T cells enriched from blood (not recorded which). The source is a woman between 18 and 30 years old who had recovered from COVID-19. The V and J genes are TRBV5-4 and TRBJ2-7; TRBD2 might be the D (6 bases). CDR3 DNA: TGTGCCAGCAGCTCCGCTAGCGCGTCCTACGAGCAGTACTTC. Translating it yields CASSSASASYEQYF.